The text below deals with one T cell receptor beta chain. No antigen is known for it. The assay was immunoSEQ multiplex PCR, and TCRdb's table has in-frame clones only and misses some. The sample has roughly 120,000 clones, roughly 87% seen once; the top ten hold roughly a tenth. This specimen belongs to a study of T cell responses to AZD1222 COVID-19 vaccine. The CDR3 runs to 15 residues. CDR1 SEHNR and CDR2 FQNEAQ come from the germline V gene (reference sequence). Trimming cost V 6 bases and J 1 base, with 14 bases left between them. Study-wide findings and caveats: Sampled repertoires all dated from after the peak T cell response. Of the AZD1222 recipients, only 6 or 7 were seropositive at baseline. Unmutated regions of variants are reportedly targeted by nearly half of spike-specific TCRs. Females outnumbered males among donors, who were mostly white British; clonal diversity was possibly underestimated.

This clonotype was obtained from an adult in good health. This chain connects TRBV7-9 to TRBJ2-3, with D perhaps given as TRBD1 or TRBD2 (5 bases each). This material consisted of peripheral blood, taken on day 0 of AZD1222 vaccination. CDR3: CASRSPGTGTDTQYF. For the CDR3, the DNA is TGTGCCAGCAGATCCCCCGGGACGGGCACAGATACGCAGTATTTT. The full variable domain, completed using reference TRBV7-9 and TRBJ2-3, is DTGVSQNPRHKITKRGQNVTFRCDPISEHNRLYWYRQTLGQGPEFLTYFQNEAQLEKSRLLSDRFSAERPKGSFSTLEIQRTEQGDSAMYLCASRSPGTGTDTQYFGPGTRLTVL.